This T cell receptor (beta chain) was profiled in a study of regulatory T cells in long-lasting Graves disease. Time point noted: newly diagnosed GD, antithyroid drugs for less than 3 months. Construction of the TCR library relied on RNA isolated from PBMCs. This clonotype came up many times. Library construction for TCR beta used iRepertoire HTBI primers and Arm-PCR of CDR3 regions. MiXCR was run by TCRdb on the multiplex PCR reads, yielding one entry per CDR3 protein. In the table there are approximately 440,000 distinct CDR3 sequences, around 15% of which are singletons. CDR1 and CDR2 (germline): MNHNS, SASEGT. Trimming took off 6 bases at V and 3 bases at J, with 16 bases between the two ends. The CDR3 covers 15 residues. This same sample was also part of a study on T cells in Graves' hyperthyroidism and ophthalmopathy.

V is TRBV6-1 and J is TRBJ2-3, with D uncertain. The sample in question was peripheral blood mononuclear cells (PBMCs), obtained at new diagnosis, from a patient treated with antithyroid drugs. This sequence originates from a man aged 35 to 55 with Graves disease. As DNA, the CDR3 is TGTGCCAGCAGATCGGGTTCTGGGTTGACAGATACGCAGTATTTT. It codes for CASRSGSGLTDTQYF.